This T cell receptor (beta chain) was recorded in a study of blood T cell repertoires in COVID-19. Measured with immunoSEQ multiplex PCR; TCRdb has only the in-frame clones, and not every one. The sample has some 430,000 clones; around 91% are singletons. Trimming took 10 bases from V and 10 from J; bases not matched to a gene: 16. The CDR3 covers 15 residues. CDR1 is ENHRY and CDR2 is SYGVKD in the germline V gene. This receptor was identified in a man aged 18 to 29 who had recovered from COVID-19. The V call is TRBV10-3, the J call TRBJ2-4; TRBD2 aligns across 10 bases. The sample was PBMCs or T cells enriched from blood (not recorded which). CDR3 nucleotides: TGTGCCACCAAGGGGAGCGGGAGGGCTGAGGGGATTCAGTACTTC. Protein sequence: CATKGSGRAEGIQYF.